The sequence of this T cell receptor (beta chain) was determined in a study of shared clonotypes between healthy human individuals. Study-level points and caveats: At large depth, rarefaction still showed sorted-subset sequencing to be incomplete. Tissues were not sampled, only blood, and their repertoires likely differ.

At a deep level, the assay was run. Methods used by the authors: Filtering differed, since immunoSEQ gave only junction sequences and no quality scores. Sequencing was performed with immunoSEQ multiplex PCR; in TCRdb, only in-frame clones are kept and a portion is missing. V and J calls and clone size come straight from that table; D and trimming were deduced from the DNA. Here the sample spans about 1.1 million clones, around 82% being singletons. Deletions cut 0 bases from V and 0 bases from J, with 10 bases between. In germline, CDR1 is SGHRS, CDR2 YFSETQ. The CDR3 contains 16 residues. Concerning this clone itself: Its antigen is not identified. The sample holds other DNA sequences that translate to the same CDR3.

Material for sequencing was memory CD4+ T cells from PBMCs. Subset here: CD45RA-negative fraction. The sequence was obtained from a man younger than 35 in good health. Some clones in this sample may be carry-over from other donors' samples. The rearrangement joins TRBV5-1 to TRBJ1-3, with D possibly TRBD1 on 5 matching bases. CDR3 coding DNA: TGCGCCAGCAGCTTGGCGGGACGGTCCTCTGGAAACACCATATATTTT. The encoded protein is CASSLAGRSSGNTIYF.